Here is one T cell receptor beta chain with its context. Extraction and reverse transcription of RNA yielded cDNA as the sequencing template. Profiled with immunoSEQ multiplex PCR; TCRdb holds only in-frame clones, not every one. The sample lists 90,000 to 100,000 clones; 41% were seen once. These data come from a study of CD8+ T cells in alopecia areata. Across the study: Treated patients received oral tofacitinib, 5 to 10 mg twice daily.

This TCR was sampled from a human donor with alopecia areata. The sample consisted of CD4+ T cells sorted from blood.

CDR3 sequence reads: CASSQGRGQPQHF. The CDR3 DNA reads TGCGCCAGCAGCCAAGGCAGGGGTCAGCCCCAGCATTTT. The gene calls are TRBV4-3 and TRBJ1-5; TRBD1 is a possible D gene (6 bases). V shed 1 base and J shed 6 bases, with 7 bases lying between them. This CDR3 is built from 13 residues. The germline gives CDR1 LGHNA, CDR2 YSLEER.